The rows below give T cell receptor beta chains drawn from one sample of a study of chemoradiotherapy in HPV16-positive cancers. The repertoire was sequenced with immunoSEQ multiplex PCR; TCRdb's copy has only in-frame clones and lacks some. The table has about 1,900 clones, roughly 73% seen once. The sample in question was tumor tissue, obtained from a patient who underwent chemoradiotherapy. The receptors come from a human donor with HPV-associated anogenital cancer. Each CDR3 is given with its conserved first and last residue. The D gene is left open where the match is weak. Clone sizes are given selectively: once, few, many, or a class where the clone is expanded.

TRBV27	.	.	14	TRBJ2-7	TGTGCCAGCAGTTTAGGAGTCAGGGGCAACGAGCAGTACTTC	CASSLGVRGNEQYF
TRBV7-6	.	.	13	TRBJ2-2	TGTGCCAGCAGCTTACGAAGCACCGGGGAGCTGTTTTTT	CASSLRSTGELFF
TRBV25-1	.	.	12	TRBJ1-1	TGTGCCAGCGGATCTCTGAACACTGAAGCTTTCTTT	CASGSLNTEAFF
TRBV7-2	.	once	13	TRBJ2-7	TGTGCCAGCAGCCCCTCGAGGGGCTACGAGCAGTACTTC	CASSPSRGYEQYF
TRBV5-8	TRBD1	.	15	TRBJ2-1	TGTGCCAGCAGCTCGGGACAGTTTAGACAATATGAGCAGTTCTTC	CASSSGQFRQYEQFF
TRBV5-1	.	.	13	TRBJ2-2	TGCGCCAGCAGCTTGTGGGGGACCGGGGAGCTGTTTTTT	CASSLWGTGELFF
TRBV4-2	.	few	14	TRBJ2-1	TGTGCCAGCAGCCAAAGGGGGACATACAATGAGCAGTTCTTC	CASSQRGTYNEQFF
TRBV19	.	.	15	TRBJ1-4	TGTGCCAGTAGAGATTCTTGGGGGGCGGATGAAAAACTGTTTTTT	CASRDSWGADEKLFF
TRBV7-9	.	.	14	TRBJ1-2	TGTGCCAGTACGAACGGGGGGGCCACGTACGGCTACACCTTC	CASTNGGATYGYTF
TRBV27	TRBD1	.	12	TRBJ2-7	TGTGCCAGCCACAGGGGGGTCTACGAGCAGTACTTC	CASHRGVYEQYF
TRBV9	.	once	15	TRBJ2-7	TGTGCCAGCAGCGTAGATGGGGCCACGGGGGACGAGCAGTACTTC	CASSVDGATGDEQYF
TRBV5-4	.	.	13	TRBJ1-5	TGTGCCAGCAGCTTCGACGGACAGCAGCCCCAGCATTTT	CASSFDGQQPQHF
TRBV30	TRBD1	.	15	TRBJ1-6	TGTGCCTGGAGTGTCTGGGACAGGATCAATTCACCCCTCCACTTT	CAWSVWDRINSPLHF
TRBV5-6	.	.	17	TRBJ1-4	TGTGCCAGCAGCTCCCCGCGGAAGATAGCAACTAATGAAAAACTGTTTTTT	CASSSPRKIATNEKLFF
TRBV5-5	.	.	14	TRBJ2-3	TGTGCCAGCAGCTGGGGGCCAGGCACAGATACGCAGTATTTT	CASSWGPGTDTQYF
TRBV14	TRBD1	few	17	TRBJ1-2	TGTGCCAGCAGCCAAGATCGGAACAGGGGATCAAACTATGGCTACACCTTC	CASSQDRNRGSNYGYTF
TRBV9	TRBD1	.	14	TRBJ2-7	TGTGCCAGCAGCGGGGGACAGGCCGACTACGAGCAGTACTTC	CASSGGQADYEQYF
TRBV4-2	TRBD1	.	16	TRBJ2-7	TGTGCCAGCAGCCCTGCGGACAGGGTGGGTACCCACGAGCAGTACTTC	CASSPADRVGTHEQYF
TRBV5-6	.	few	12	TRBJ2-7	TGTGCCAGCAGTTATATATACCGGGAGCAGTACTTC	CASSYIYREQYF
TRBV9	.	.	14	TRBJ1-1	TGTGCCAGCAGCGTATCGGGACATAAAACTGAAGCTTTCTTT	CASSVSGHKTEAFF
TRBV2	.	.	11	TRBJ2-2	TGTGCCAGCCGGCGATCCGGGGAGCTGTTTTTT	CASRRSGELFF
TRBV19	.	.	18	TRBJ2-6	TGTGCCACCGCCTCGCGGGGCTTGGGGAGCTCTGGGGCCAACGTCCTGACTTTC	CATASRGLGSSGANVLTF
TRBV7-8	.	.	15	TRBJ2-1	TGTGCCAGCAGCCCGAGGTGGGGTTCCTACAATGAGCAGTTCTTC	CASSPRWGSYNEQFF
TRBV21-1	.	.	13	TRBJ2-3	TGTGCCAGCAGCTTTGCCCGGGGCGATACGCAGTATTTT	CASSFARGDTQYF
TRBV27	TRBD2	.	19	TRBJ2-1	TGTGCCAGCAGTTTAAAACCCCCTTGGGGGGGGGTTGCCTACAATGAGCAGTTCTTC	CASSLKPPWGGVAYNEQFF
TRBV4-1	.	.	17	TRBJ2-7	TGCGCCAGCAGCCAACCATCCCAACAGATGCGCTCCTACGAGCAGTACTTC	CASSQPSQQMRSYEQYF
TRBV5-8	.	.	11	TRBJ2-7	TGTGCCAGCAGCTTTTTTCAGGAGCAGTACTTC	CASSFFQEQYF
TRBV5-6	.	once	12	TRBJ2-7	TGTGCCAGCATCTCCAGGGTGAGCGAGCAGTACTTC	CASISRVSEQYF
TRBV25-1	.	once	14	TRBJ2-2	TGTGCCAGCAGTACGGCAGCCAGGACCGGGGAGCTGTTTTTT	CASSTAARTGELFF
TRBV19	.	few	14	TRBJ2-2	TGTGCCAGTAGTTGGGACTTCGCGACCGGGGAGCTGTTTTTT	CASSWDFATGELFF
TRBV11-2	.	.	15	TRBJ1-5	TGTGCCAGCAGCTTAAACGGGGCGGCTAATCAGCCCCAGCATTTT	CASSLNGAANQPQHF
TRBV2	.	.	15	TRBJ2-1	TGTGCCAGCAGTGAAGCGCCTAAGGGAATCAATGAGCAGTTCTTC	CASSEAPKGINEQFF
TRBV9	.	.	17	TRBJ1-3	TGTGCCAGCAGCCTCAGGGATTACGGAGGCCGAGGAAACACCATATATTTT	CASSLRDYGGRGNTIYF
TRBV28	.	few	12	TRBJ1-5	TGTGCCAGCAGTTCAATAACTCAGCCCCAGCATTTT	CASSSITQPQHF
TRBV29-1	.	.	12	TRBJ2-7	TGCAGCGTTCTAGGGTTGACAGACGAGCAGTACTTC	CSVLGLTDEQYF
TRBV7-6	.	.	17	TRBJ2-7	TGTGCCAGCAGCTTAGTTGCCGGGACCCATAGTCCCTACGAGCAGTACTTC	CASSLVAGTHSPYEQYF
TRBV11-2	.	few	14	TRBJ1-1	TGTGCCAGCAGCTTACAGGCTAGGAACACTGAAGCTTTCTTT	CASSLQARNTEAFF
TRBV11-2	.	.	15	TRBJ1-3	TGTGCCAGCAGCCCATGGGGGGCGCCGGGAAACACCATATATTTT	CASSPWGAPGNTIYF
TRBV19	.	.	15	TRBJ2-1	TGTGCCAGTAGTATAGACGCTCAGACCTACAATGAGCAGTTCTTC	CASSIDAQTYNEQFF
TRBV10-1	.	.	16	TRBJ1-5	TGCGCCAGCAGTGATGTAAAAAGGAACTATAATCAGCCCCAGCATTTT	CASSDVKRNYNQPQHF